The rows below give T cell receptor beta chains drawn from one sample of a study of shared clonotypes between healthy human individuals. The table came from immunoSEQ multiplex PCR; TCRdb's copy has only in-frame clones and leaves some out. The table has hundreds of thousands of clones, around 95% seen once. Sequenced input: naive CD8+ T cells sorted from blood. The receptors originated from a woman between 25 and 40 years old in good health. Each CDR3 is given without its conserved first and last residue. Each record gives: V gene, D gene, J gene, CDR3 protein. A D gene is named only where the DNA matches it firmly.

v_call: TRBV6-1
d_call: TRBD1
j_call: TRBJ2-5
cdr3_aa: ASSGRTGLETQY

v_call: TRBV7-9
d_call: NA
j_call: TRBJ2-7
cdr3_aa: ASSPGGRYEQY

v_call: TRBV11-2
d_call: NA
j_call: TRBJ1-4
cdr3_aa: ASSLAWSQNEKLF

v_call: TRBV6-5
d_call: NA
j_call: TRBJ1-1
cdr3_aa: ASSYSGEGNTEAF

v_call: TRBV6-5
d_call: TRBD2
j_call: TRBJ2-1
cdr3_aa: ASSYFLAGGHNEQF

v_call: TRBV28
d_call: NA
j_call: TRBJ2-7
cdr3_aa: ASSLGSYEQY

v_call: TRBV6-1
d_call: NA
j_call: TRBJ2-7
cdr3_aa: ASSERPVYEQY

v_call: TRBV28
d_call: TRBD1
j_call: TRBJ2-5
cdr3_aa: ASRWGQGARPGQY

v_call: TRBV5-1
d_call: NA
j_call: TRBJ2-1
cdr3_aa: ASSKGVRDNYNEQF

v_call: TRBV7-8
d_call: NA
j_call: TRBJ2-2
cdr3_aa: ASSPPGAGTGELF

v_call: TRBV29-1
d_call: TRBD1
j_call: TRBJ1-2
cdr3_aa: SAGSMTGGKGYT

v_call: TRBV19
d_call: NA
j_call: TRBJ2-2
cdr3_aa: ASSSFTGELF

v_call: TRBV4-1
d_call: TRBD2
j_call: TRBJ2-2
cdr3_aa: ASSLTGGAGELF

v_call: TRBV4-1
d_call: NA
j_call: TRBJ2-7
cdr3_aa: ASSQVIPGYEQY

v_call: TRBV15
d_call: NA
j_call: TRBJ1-2
cdr3_aa: ATSREGPTNYGYT

v_call: TRBV27
d_call: TRBD1
j_call: TRBJ2-7
cdr3_aa: ASSLHSGGYEQY

v_call: TRBV6-6
d_call: TRBD1
j_call: TRBJ1-3
cdr3_aa: ASSYLDRGLDTIY

v_call: TRBV19
d_call: TRBD1
j_call: TRBJ2-1
cdr3_aa: ASSIEQGGYNEQF

v_call: TRBV29-1
d_call: NA
j_call: TRBJ1-1
cdr3_aa: SVENFRNTEAF

v_call: TRBV11-1
d_call: NA
j_call: TRBJ1-1
cdr3_aa: ASSPSPGNTEAF

v_call: TRBV7-8
d_call: NA
j_call: TRBJ1-5
cdr3_aa: ASSREGGDQPQH

v_call: TRBV29-1
d_call: NA
j_call: TRBJ1-1
cdr3_aa: SPCQIQRMNTEAF

v_call: TRBV6-5
d_call: NA
j_call: TRBJ1-1
cdr3_aa: ASRGEQDAF

v_call: TRBV28
d_call: TRBD1
j_call: TRBJ2-2
cdr3_aa: ASSFHRGPNTGELF

v_call: TRBV5-1
d_call: TRBD1
j_call: TRBJ1-4
cdr3_aa: ASSWTGGSGEKLF

v_call: TRBV6-6
d_call: NA
j_call: TRBJ1-1
cdr3_aa: ASSYRDHPEAF

v_call: TRBV28
d_call: TRBD1
j_call: TRBJ2-7
cdr3_aa: ASSSQPGQATYEQY

v_call: TRBV28
d_call: NA
j_call: TRBJ1-2
cdr3_aa: ASSHRNYGYT

v_call: TRBV28
d_call: NA
j_call: TRBJ1-1
cdr3_aa: ASSFNRDSTEAF

v_call: TRBV10-2
d_call: TRBD2
j_call: TRBJ2-7
cdr3_aa: ASGTIAGGPFEQY

v_call: TRBV5-6
d_call: TRBD2
j_call: TRBJ2-3
cdr3_aa: ASSLALLAGDTQY

v_call: TRBV5-1
d_call: NA
j_call: TRBJ2-2
cdr3_aa: ASSLSGRVGELF

v_call: TRBV7-2
d_call: TRBD2
j_call: TRBJ2-5
cdr3_aa: ASTLGSGRGETQY

v_call: TRBV27
d_call: NA
j_call: TRBJ2-2
cdr3_aa: ASSALVQTGELF

v_call: TRBV28
d_call: TRBD2
j_call: TRBJ2-5
cdr3_aa: ASRGDGLAEFQETQY

v_call: TRBV11-2
d_call: NA
j_call: TRBJ2-1
cdr3_aa: ASSLVPGASSYNEQF

v_call: TRBV27
d_call: NA
j_call: TRBJ2-1
cdr3_aa: ASRPGTHGQNNEQF

v_call: TRBV7-9
d_call: NA
j_call: TRBJ2-7
cdr3_aa: ASSLGGGSSYEQY

v_call: TRBV13
d_call: TRBD2
j_call: TRBJ2-7
cdr3_aa: ASSPTGTSGNEQY

v_call: TRBV5-6
d_call: TRBD1
j_call: TRBJ2-1
cdr3_aa: ASSPDRANYNEQF

v_call: TRBV5-4
d_call: NA
j_call: TRBJ2-2
cdr3_aa: ASSLVPTGELF

v_call: TRBV27
d_call: NA
j_call: TRBJ1-2
cdr3_aa: ASSFLGDYGYT

v_call: TRBV30
d_call: NA
j_call: TRBJ1-2
cdr3_aa: AWSSIGTTYGYT

v_call: TRBV27
d_call: TRBD2
j_call: TRBJ2-5
cdr3_aa: ASSLTSGLQETQY

v_call: TRBV13
d_call: NA
j_call: TRBJ1-1
cdr3_aa: ASSPMTENTEAF